This T cell receptor (beta chain) originates from a study of regulatory T cells in long-lasting Graves disease. Findings and caveats of the study: Comparison showed that persistent patients shared more public clonotypes (about 2,700) than new patients (over 950).

To make TCR beta libraries, researchers used iRepertoire HTBI primers and Arm-PCR of CDR3 regions. Per the study methods: Across all samples, roughly 62 TRBV segments and about 13 TRBJ segments were identified. TCRdb passed the multiplex PCR reads through MiXCR, listing each CDR3 protein once. TCRdb's processing, not the authors', yielded these V and J calls. Among about 290,000 distinct CDR3 sequences listed, more than 20% were seen once. This clonotype occurred many times. Its antigen is unknown. The CDR3 is made up of 15 amino acids. CDR1 SGHAT and CDR2 FQNNGV come from the germline V gene. V was shortened by 1 base and J by 4 bases, with 13 bases between the two germline ends. Noted time point: persistent/refractory GD, antithyroid drugs over 5 years with positive TRAb. Generation of the TCR library employed RNA extracted from PBMCs. Investigators report Graves' disease was diagnosed under American Thyroid Association guidelines. A blood draw put around 9 milliliters of peripheral blood into EDTA tubes.

The sequence came from a female donor with Graves disease. Sequencing used peripheral blood mononuclear cells (PBMCs), obtained when the disease was refractory, from a patient treated with antithyroid drugs. The gene calls are TRBV11-2 and TRBJ1-1, with D possibly TRBD1 on 6 matching bases. Written as DNA, the CDR3 is TGTGCCAGCAGCTTAGTTGGGGGCTGGAGCACTGAAGCTTTCTTT. Translation: CASSLVGGWSTEAFF.